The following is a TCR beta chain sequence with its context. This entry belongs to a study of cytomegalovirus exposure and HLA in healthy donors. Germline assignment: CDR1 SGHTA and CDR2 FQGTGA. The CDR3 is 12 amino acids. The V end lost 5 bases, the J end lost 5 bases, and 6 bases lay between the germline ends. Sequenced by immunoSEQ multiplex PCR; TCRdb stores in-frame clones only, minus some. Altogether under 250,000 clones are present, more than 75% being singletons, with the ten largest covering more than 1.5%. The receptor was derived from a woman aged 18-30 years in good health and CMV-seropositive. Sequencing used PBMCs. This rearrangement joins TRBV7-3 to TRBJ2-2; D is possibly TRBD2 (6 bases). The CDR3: CASSGGTGELFF. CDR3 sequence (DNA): TGTGCCAGCAGCGGGGGGACCGGGGAGCTGTTTTTT.